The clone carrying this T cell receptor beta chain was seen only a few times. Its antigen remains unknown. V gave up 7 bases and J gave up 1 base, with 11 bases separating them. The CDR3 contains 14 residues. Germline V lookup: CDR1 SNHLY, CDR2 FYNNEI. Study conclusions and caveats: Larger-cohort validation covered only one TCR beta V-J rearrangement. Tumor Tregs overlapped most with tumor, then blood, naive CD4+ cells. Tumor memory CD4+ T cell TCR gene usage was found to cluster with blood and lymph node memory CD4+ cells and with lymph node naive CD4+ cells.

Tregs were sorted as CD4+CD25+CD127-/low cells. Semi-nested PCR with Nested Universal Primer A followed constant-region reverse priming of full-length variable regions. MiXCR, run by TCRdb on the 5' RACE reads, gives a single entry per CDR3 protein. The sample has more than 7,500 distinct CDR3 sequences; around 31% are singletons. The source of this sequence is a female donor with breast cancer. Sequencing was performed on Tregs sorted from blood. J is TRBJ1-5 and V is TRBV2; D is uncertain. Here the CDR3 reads CASTERASNQPQHF. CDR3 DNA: TGTGCCAGCACCGAGCGGGCCAGCAATCAGCCCCAGCATTTT.